These 10 T cell receptor beta chains were all obtained from the same sample, sequenced in a study of Ad26.COV2.S vaccination and SARS-CoV-2 variants. The repertoire was sequenced with immunoSEQ multiplex PCR; TCRdb's copy has only in-frame clones and lacks some. This table has some 460,000 clones, about nine tenths appearing once. Treatment reported: over 15 received Ad26.COV2.S at low or high dose, single or two shots; about 5 received placebo; per-sample allocation not given. Samples came from day 63 after the first vaccine or placebo injection. This sample comprised peripheral blood, obtained in a trial of Ad26.COV2.S vaccine versus placebo. These receptors were obtained from a person between 18 and 60 years old who received the Ad26.COV2.S COVID-19 vaccine or a placebo.

The chain couples TRBV27 to TRBJ1-1, with a tentative D call TRBD1 (6 bases). The germline V gene encodes CDR1 MNHEY and CDR2 SMNVEV (reference sequence). V was clipped by 7 bases and J by 4 bases, with 16 bases between them. CDR3 size: 14 residues. The DNA for the CDR3 is TGTGCCAGCACCCGATCTGGGGGGCTCACTGAAGCTTTCTTT. Its protein is CASTRSGGLTEAFF.

The rearrangement joins TRBV19 to TRBJ2-7; D ambiguous. Germline assignment: CDR1 LNHDA and CDR2 SQIVND (reference sequence). V lost 5 bases to trimming and J lost 1 base, with 9 bases between them. This CDR3 contains 13 residues. Written as DNA, the CDR3 is TGTGCCAGTAGTGTCCTTAATTCCTACGAGCAGTACTTC. This sequence encodes CASSVLNSYEQYF.

The chain employs TRBV15 and TRBJ1-1; 8 positions match TRBD1. The CDR3 sequence is 15 residues long. Germline V CDR1 and CDR2: LNHNV, YYDKDF (reference sequence). The V gene end was trimmed by 0 bases and the J gene end by 6 bases; junction bases not matched to a gene: 6. CDR3 nucleotide sequence: TGTGCCACCAGCAGAGATCTCGACAGGGGTGCTGAAGCTTTCTTT. The encoded protein is CATSRDLDRGAEAFF.

This chain uses TRBV3-1 (or the pseudogene TRBV3-2) with TRBJ1-1; D possibly corresponds to TRBD1 (5 bases). Germline lookup yields CDR1 LGHDT and CDR2 YNNKEL (reference sequence). CDR3 size: 16 residues. Trimming stripped 4 bases from V and 4 bases from J, with 19 bases between. This CDR3 reads CASSRYNRAQGTEAFF. The CDR3, as DNA: TGTGCCAGCAGCCGATACAACCGGGCCCAGGGCACTGAAGCTTTCTTT.

The chain employs TRBV30 and TRBJ2-2, with 7 positions matching TRBD1. V shed 5 bases, J shed 7 bases, and the junction held 4 bases outside the gene matches. CDR3 length equals 12 residues. CDR1 is GTSNPN, CDR2 SVGIG, per germline (reference sequence). CDR3 nucleotide sequence: TGTGCCTGGGCCAGGGGGAACGGGGAGCTGTTTTTT. Its protein product is CAWARGNGELFF.

The chain joins TRBV7-2 to TRBJ1-3; D perhaps matches TRBD1 (5 bases). The V end was cut by 1 base, the J end by 0 bases, with 13 bases between. The CDR3 length is 17 residues. Per the germline V gene, CDR1 is SGHTA and CDR2 is FQGNSA. CDR3 loop: CASSLVAGVFSGNTIYF. DNA of the CDR3: TGTGCCAGCAGCTTAGTAGCGGGGGTATTCTCTGGAAACACCATATATTTT.

The chain uses TRBV7-9 and TRBJ2-3; no definite D call. Between the trimmed V and J ends, which lost 7 bases and 4 bases, there was a span of 18 bases. Per the germline V gene, CDR1 is SEHNR and CDR2 is FQNEAQ (reference sequence). This CDR3 has 15 amino acids. CDR3 amino acids: CASTPQGVEADTQYF. CDR3 DNA sequence: TGTGCCAGCACCCCGCAAGGAGTAGAGGCAGATACGCAGTATTTT.

The chain is built from TRBV2 and TRBJ2-1; D tentatively fits TRBD1 or TRBD2 (5 bases each). Germline CDR1 is SNHLY and CDR2 is FYNNEI. V was cut by 3 bases and J by 5 bases, with 14 bases left in between. The CDR3 runs 15 residues. In DNA, the CDR3 is TGTGCCAGCAGTGATGGGGGTTGGCCAAACAATGAGCAGTTCTTC. Translation: CASSDGGWPNNEQFF.

The chain combines TRBV10-3 with TRBJ2-6, with D perhaps being TRBD1 or TRBD2 (5 bases each). V was shortened by 9 bases and J by 0 bases, with 12 bases between the two germline ends. Germline V CDR1 and CDR2: ENHRY, SYGVKD. This CDR3 has 15 residues. The CDR3 loop is CAIRDGTSGANVLTF. In nucleotides, the CDR3 is TGTGCCATTCGGGACGGGACCTCTGGGGCCAACGTCCTGACTTTC.

The rearrangement joins TRBV7-9 to TRBJ2-2; D not resolved. Germline V gives CDR1 SEHNR, CDR2 FQNEAQ (reference sequence). The CDR3 has 14 residues. V was shortened by 1 base and J by 7 bases, with 10 bases between the two germline ends. The CDR3 is CASSLERIGGELFF. DNA of the CDR3: TGTGCCAGCAGCTTAGAGAGGATAGGCGGGGAGCTGTTTTTT. The full variable domain, completed using reference TRBV7-9 and TRBJ2-2, is DTGVSQNPRHKITKRGQNVTFRCDPISEHNRLYWYRQTLGQGPEFLTYFQNEAQLEKSRLLSDRFSAERPKGSFSTLEIQRTEQGDSAMYLCASSLERIGGELFFGEGSRLTVL.